What follows is one T cell receptor beta chain and its context. The data are from a study of identifying expanded T cells in peripheral blood. The CDR3 is 15 residues long. Trimming left V 0 bases short and J 2 bases short, with 11 bases between. Germline loops: CDR1 SGHVS, CDR2 FQNEAQ. TCRdb keeps only in-frame clones here, not all; method: immunoSEQ multiplex PCR. Counted here are about 100,000 clones, more than 85% occurring once; the ten biggest clones make up roughly 15%. This chain links TRBV7-8 with TRBJ2-7; D not certain. This TCR was sampled from a person aged 18-69 years in good health. Sequenced material: blood. CDR3 nucleotide sequence: TGTGCCAGCAGCTTAGCGACCGGGCCTACCTACGAGCAGTACTTC. It translates to CASSLATGPTYEQYF.